This is a list of T cell receptor beta chains from one sample in a study of Graves' ophthalmopathy and Graves' hyperthyroidism. TCRdb re-called the multiplex PCR reads through MiXCR, storing one row per CDR3 protein. The table records about 240,000 distinct CDR3 sequences, approximately 42% of them present only once. The sequencing sample was made of peripheral blood. These receptors all stem from an adult man with Graves' ophthalmopathy. Each CDR3 is given with its conserved first and last residue. The D gene is left open where the match is weak. Clone size is given for some rows only: seen once, a few or many times, or a class if the clone is expanded.

J | V | D | size | DNA | CDR3
TRBJ2-5 | TRBV3-1 | TRBD1 | once | TGTGCCAGCAGCTCTGCGGGACAGGGAAATCAGCCCCAGTACTTC | CASSSAGQGNQPQYF
TRBJ2-7 | TRBV6-6 | . | once | TGTGCCAGCAGTTATGGGTATAAGAGACAGGACTACGAGCAGTACTTC | CASSYGYKRQDYEQYF
TRBJ2-1 | TRBV19 | . | . | TGTGCCAGTAGTCCCAGGGGGGAATGGGTTGGCGAGCAGTTCTTC | CASSPRGEWVGEQFF
TRBJ2-7 | TRBV10-3 | TRBD1 | . | TGTGCCAGCAGTTACCCACAGGGGATCCACGAGCAGTACTTC | CASSYPQGIHEQYF
TRBJ2-7 | TRBV20-1 | TRBD2 | . | TGCAGTGCTAGAGACTACACGAGCGGGAAGTCCTACGAGCAGTACTTC | CSARDYTSGKSYEQYF
TRBJ2-7 | TRBV2 | . | few | TGTGCCAGCAGTGAAAGAAAGGGGTCACGAAATTACGAGCAGTACTTC | CASSERKGSRNYEQYF
TRBJ1-6 | TRBV9 | . | . | TGCGCCAGCAGCTTCGTGGGTTCACCCCTCCACTTT | CASSFVGSPLHF
TRBJ2-5 | TRBV2 | TRBD1 | . | TGTGCCAGCAGGAGGGACAGGGAGCAGGAGACCCAGTACTTC | CASRRDREQETQYF
TRBJ2-2 | TRBV20-1 | . | . | TGCAGTGCTTCGGACGAAGGCACCGGGGAGCTGTTTTTT | CSASDEGTGELFF
TRBJ1-2 | TRBV14 | . | . | TGTGCCAGCAGCCAAGCCGGGAGGTTCTATGGCTACACCTTC | CASSQAGRFYGYTF
TRBJ1-1 | TRBV6-6 | TRBD1 | . | TGTGCCAGCAGTTACGAACCCGGGACAGCGAACACTGAAGCTTTCTTT | CASSYEPGTANTEAFF
TRBJ1-1 | TRBV7-9 | TRBD1 | few | TGTGCCAGCAGGTGGACAGGGGGCGCGGCTGAAGCTTTCTTT | CASRWTGGAAEAFF
TRBJ1-5 | TRBV9 | . | . | TGTGCCAGCAGCCTCCGTCCCAATCAGCCCCAGCATTTT | CASSLRPNQPQHF
TRBJ1-1 | TRBV7-3 | . | . | TGTGCCAGCAGCTTCGGATCGAACACTGAAGCTTTCTTT | CASSFGSNTEAFF
TRBJ2-5 | TRBV20-1 | . | few | TGCAGTGCAAAGGTCATGCACCGGGACGGGGGAGAGACCCAGTACTTC | CSAKVMHRDGGETQYF
TRBJ2-2 | TRBV5-1 | . | . | TGCGCCAGCAGCTTGCGGGGGATTAACACCGGGGAGCTGTTTTTT | CASSLRGINTGELFF
TRBJ2-6 | TRBV7-9 | . | few | TGTGCCAGCAGCTTAGGGTCCCCTGGGGCCAACGTCCTGACTTTC | CASSLGSPGANVLTF
TRBJ1-1 | TRBV7-3 | TRBD1 | once | TGTGCCAGCAGCGGGGACAGGGTTAAGACTGAAGCTTTCTTT | CASSGDRVKTEAFF
TRBJ2-7 | TRBV7-9 | . | . | TGTGCCAGCAGCTTAGGCGGGTGGAACGAGCAGTACTTC | CASSLGGWNEQYF
TRBJ2-5 | TRBV2 | . | . | TGTGCCAGCACAGGACAGTCGGTTGAGACCCAGTACTTC | CASTGQSVETQYF
TRBJ2-6 | TRBV7-3 | . | . | TGTGCCAGCAGCTTGTCCCAGGGAGTCGGGGCCAACGTCCTGACTTTC | CASSLSQGVGANVLTF
TRBJ1-3 | TRBV10-3 | . | . | TGTGCCAGCAGTGAAGGGAGACTCCTCTCTGGAAACACCATATATTTT | CASSEGRLLSGNTIYF
TRBJ1-1 | TRBV5-4 | TRBD1 | . | TGTGCCACCTCGACAGGGGGCTTGGGTACTGAAGCTTTCTTT | CATSTGGLGTEAFF
TRBJ1-1 | TRBV19 | . | many | TGTGCCAGTAGTGCGACAGGCTGGGGAACTGAAGCTTTCTTT | CASSATGWGTEAFF
TRBJ2-7 | TRBV20-1 | TRBD1 | . | TGCAGTGCTACCGGGACAGGGGACGCCTTCTCCTACGAGCAGTACTTC | CSATGTGDAFSYEQYF
TRBJ1-4 | TRBV11-3 | TRBD1 | . | TGTGCCAGCAGCTTAAATTTGGGACAGATTAATGAAAAACTGTTTTTT | CASSLNLGQINEKLFF
TRBJ2-7 | TRBV2 | TRBD1 | many | TGTGCCAGTGGGGGACAGCCCTACGAGCAGTACTTC | CASGGQPYEQYF